This TCR beta chain was identified during a study of blood T cell repertoires in COVID-19. For the study at large: The study drew acute and convalescent COVID-19 samples from the United States, Italy and Spain.

Source study methods: From reference gene primer amplification, estimates of nucleated cell counts were derived. The repertoire was sequenced with immunoSEQ multiplex PCR; TCRdb's copy has only in-frame clones and lacks some. V and J calls and clone size follow that table, whereas D and trimming were derived from the DNA. The sample carries more than 90,000 clones, less than 75% recorded once. Germline V CDR1 and CDR2: LGHNA, YSLEER. The CDR3 extends over 15 amino acids. V shed 0 bases and J 6 bases; nucleotides not matched to a gene: 3. There are a few counts of this clone. Material for sequencing was peripheral blood. The sequence derives from a woman in her fifties or sixties in a cohort sampled during active or convalescent COVID-19. The genes are TRBV4-3 and TRBJ2-7; 12 bases are a match to TRBD2. The CDR3 reads CASSQELAGGGEQYF. The CDR3 nucleotides read TGCGCCAGCAGCCAAGAACTAGCGGGGGGAGGCGAGCAGTACTTC.